This TCR beta chain originates from a study of graft-versus-host responses after intestinal transplantation. Germline loops: CDR1 SSHAT, CDR2 FNYEAQ (reference sequence). This CDR3 region has 11 residues. Details on this clone: Antigen unknown. An end of the junction does not agree with germline; a read error may underlie this.

The data were produced by immunoSEQ multiplex PCR, yet TCRdb's version contains in-frame clones alone and is incomplete. The sample yields 85,000 to 100,000 clones, 75% to 90% seen once. Sequences were derived from unstimulated CD4+ T cells sorted from spleen or lymph node cells, sampled before intestinal transplant. The TCR comes from a human donor who received an intestinal transplant. This chain links TRBV7-7 with TRBJ1-3; D is ambiguous. The CDR3 protein is CASSRGNTIYF. The CDR3 DNA is TGTGCTAGCAGCCGGGGAAACACCATATATTTT.